This TCR beta chain was retrieved from a study of blood T cell repertoires in COVID-19. At the level of the study: COVID-19 samples collected from the United States, Italy and Spain covered acute and convalescent phases. The cDNA or gDNA used as material had been derived from T cells, B-cell-depleted T cells, or PBMCs.

V trimming: 3 bases; J trimming: 3 bases; junction bases outside the gene matches: 7. The CDR3 extends over 15 amino acids. Germline CDR1 is SGDLS and CDR2 is YYNGEE. The repertoire was sequenced with immunoSEQ multiplex PCR; TCRdb's copy has only in-frame clones and lacks some. The table has 120,000 to 150,000 clones, less than 90% seen once. V is TRBV9 and J is TRBJ1-2, with 8 bases identical to TRBD1. The clonotype originates from a human donor in a cohort sampled during active COVID-19. Specimen: peripheral blood. The CDR3 bases are TGTGCCAGCAGCGCCCGGTCACAGGGGGACTATGGCTACACCTTC. Translation: CASSARSQGDYGYTF.